Each of the 31 T cell receptor beta chains below was sequenced from the same sample in a study of T cells in Graves' hyperthyroidism and ophthalmopathy. Regions amplified from RNA transcripts were the TCR beta CDR3 regions. HTBI primers were employed in a first-round RT-PCR of the TCR CDR3. From the multiplex PCR reads, TCRdb called clonotypes with MiXCR, one entry per CDR3 protein. Of around 400,000 distinct CDR3 sequences in the sample, more than 15% are singletons; the top ten hold 25% to 30%. Sample: blood. All receptors come from a young woman with Graves' hyperthyroidism that later progressed to Graves' ophthalmopathy.

This clonotype was seen a handful of times. The chain has TRBV12-3 or TRBV12-4 and TRBJ2-1, with a weak D call TRBD2 (5 bases). This CDR3 is 13 amino acids long. With 3 bases removed from V and 6 bases from J, the gap between germline ends came to 9 bases. The CDR3 here is CASSFWAGNEQFF. The CDR3 DNA reads TGTGCCAGCAGTTTTTGGGCGGGCAATGAGCAGTTCTTC.

This clonotype was detected ten times or more. The gene calls are TRBV28 and TRBJ2-3; tentative D call: TRBD2 (6 bases). CDR1 is MDHEN, CDR2 SYDVKM, per germline. This CDR3 has 13 amino acids. Trimming shortened V by 8 bases and J by 5 bases, and 14 bases separated the two germline ends. As DNA, the CDR3 is TGTGCCAGCCACACGGGAGAACTAGATACGCAGTATTTT. This translates into CASHTGELDTQYF.

This clonotype was detected ten times or more. The CDR3 coding sequence is TGCAGTGCCACGACAGGGAACGGTGACAATCAGCCCCAGCATTTT. Protein product: CSATTGNGDNQPQHF. The chain employs TRBV20-1 and TRBJ1-5, with TRBD1 matching 7 bases. The CDR3 is made up of 15 amino acids. Trimming took 6 bases from V and 3 from J; bases not matched to a gene: 11. Germline CDR1 DFQATT, CDR2 SNEGSKA (reference sequence).

This chain's CDR3 is CASSVGLAGVDGELFF. In DNA, the CDR3 is TGTGCCAGCAGCGTAGGACTAGCGGGAGTTGACGGGGAGCTGTTTTTT. The V call is TRBV9, the J call TRBJ2-2; 12 bases match TRBD2. From germline, CDR1 is SGDLS and CDR2 YYNGEE. The length of the CDR3 is 16 residues. Unmatched junction bases numbered 4, after V lost 0 bases and J lost 7 bases.

The CDR3 sequence: CASSPQTSGYEQYF. CDR3 nucleotides: TGTGCCAGCTCACCTCAGACTAGCGGCTACGAGCAGTACTTC. This rearrangement joins TRBV18 to TRBJ2-7, with 9 bases identical to TRBD2. The CDR3 sequence is 14 residues long. The ends lost 3 bases at V and 3 bases at J; junction bases unmatched: 3. Germline-derived CDR1 and CDR2 are KGHSH and LQKENI.

The J gene is TRBJ2-1, the V gene TRBV29-1, with 14 bases that match TRBD2. Germline CDR1 and CDR2: SQVTM and ANQGSEA. The CDR3 covers 20 residues. The V gene end was trimmed by 3 bases and the J gene end by 0 bases; junction bases not matched to a gene: 13. CDR3 nucleotides: TGCAGCGTTGATCTTTCGCGGACTAGCGGGAGGAATAGCTCCTACAATGAGCAGTTCTTC. Translation gives CSVDLSRTSGRNSSYNEQFF.

The sample holds many counts of this clonotype. The chain joins TRBV15 to TRBJ1-5, with unresolved D. V lost 0 bases and J lost 5, with 23 bases in between. The CDR3 has 19 amino acids. From germline, CDR1 is LNHNV and CDR2 YYDKDF (reference sequence). DNA of the CDR3: TGTGCCACCAGCAGAGAGACCCTAAGGGAGCGTCTACGGGATCAGCCCCAGCATTTT. This translates into CATSRETLRERLRDQPQHF.

This clonotype was counted only a few times. The chain links TRBV7-2 to TRBJ2-4; no clear D gene. Trimming cost V 1 base and J 2 bases, with 15 bases left between them. Per the germline V gene, CDR1 is SGHTA and CDR2 is FQGNSA. This CDR3 has 17 residues. The CDR3 here is CASSLGSAAMTKNIQYF. The CDR3 coding sequence is TGTGCCAGCAGCTTAGGATCAGCTGCGATGACCAAAAACATTCAGTACTTC.

This clonotype was found a few times. The chain has TRBV6-5 and TRBJ2-5; TRBD1 matches 11 bases. The germline gives CDR1 MNHEY, CDR2 SVGAGI. After removal of 2 bases from V and 3 bases from J, the junction contained 5 bases not matched to a gene. CDR3 length: 16 amino acids. The CDR3 DNA reads TGTGCCAGCAGTTACGGAGCGGGACAGGGGGAAGAGACCCAGTACTTC. Amino acid sequence: CASSYGAGQGEETQYF.

This clonotype occurred a few times. Here the CDR3 reads CSARVWGRGANEQFF. In nucleotides, the CDR3 is TGCAGTGCTAGAGTGTGGGGGAGGGGAGCCAATGAGCAGTTCTTC. The chain is built from TRBV20-1 and TRBJ2-1; the match to TRBD2 covers 7 bases. Per the germline V gene, CDR1 is DFQATT and CDR2 is SNEGSKA (reference sequence). The CDR3 contains 15 residues. V shed 1 base and J 6 bases; nucleotides not matched to a gene: 9.

This clonotype was picked up a small number of times. The CDR3 reads CASSLWAGGPSYNEQFF. In nucleotides, the CDR3 is TGTGCCAGCAGCTTGTGGGCGGGAGGTCCCTCCTACAATGAGCAGTTCTTC. This sequence joins TRBV5-6 and TRBJ2-1, with 8 nucleotides matching TRBD2. With 1 base clipped from V and 0 bases from J, the junction kept 6 bases outside the gene matches. CDR1 is SGHDT, CDR2 YYEEEE, per germline. This CDR3 has 17 residues.

There are many counts of this clonotype. The chain employs TRBV27 and TRBJ2-7; no clear D. CDR3 length: 16 amino acids. The V gene lost 8 bases and the J gene lost 0 bases, with 20 bases spanning the gap. Germline V CDR1 and CDR2: MNHEY, SMNVEV (reference sequence). The CDR3 is CASGPLGAKLSYEQYF. The CDR3 DNA follows: TGTGCCAGCGGGCCCCTGGGTGCAAAACTCTCCTACGAGCAGTACTTC.

This clonotype has a handful of counts. V usage is TRBV5-1 and J usage is TRBJ1-1; no reliable D call. The V gene's germline CDR1 is SGHRS and CDR2 YFSETQ. The CDR3 is made up of 17 amino acids. The ends were cut back, 4 bases at V and 1 base at J, with 20 bases in the middle. The CDR3: CASSQNNGGWGNTEAFF. Written as DNA, the CDR3 is TGCGCCAGCAGCCAAAATAACGGAGGTTGGGGGAACACTGAAGCTTTCTTT.

The table lists this clonotype with a few counts. The rearrangement uses TRBV6-2 or TRBV6-3 and TRBJ2-3, with 15 bases that match TRBD2. Germline CDR1 reads MNHEY; CDR2 reads SVGEGT. Unmatched junction bases numbered 7, after V lost 6 bases and J lost 6 bases. This CDR3 region has 16 residues. For the CDR3, the DNA is TGTGCCAGCAGCTACGGGACTAGCGGGAGGCTGGATACGCAGTATTTT. Its protein is CASSYGTSGRLDTQYF.

CDR3: CASSEQGAPYNEQFF. CDR3 DNA: TGTGCCAGCAGCGAGCAGGGAGCCCCCTACAATGAGCAGTTCTTC. The chain has TRBV9 and TRBJ2-1; tentatively, D is TRBD1 or TRBD2 (5 bases each). The CDR3 runs 15 residues. Germline CDR1 SGDLS, CDR2 YYNGEE. The ends were cut back, 3 bases at V and 2 bases at J, with 12 bases in the middle.

Remarks on this clonotype: A much bigger clone sits one base away, suggesting this may be a read error. The chain joins TRBV7-2 to TRBJ2-7, with a weak D call TRBD1 (5 bases). Germline values: CDR1 SGHTA, CDR2 FQGNSA. This CDR3 spans 17 amino acids. V was shortened by 5 bases and J by 2 bases, with 22 bases between the two germline ends. In DNA form, the CDR3 reads TGTGCCAGCAGCCCGGGTCCCTCGGGCGGACATGCCTACGAGCAGTACTTC. It translates to CASSPGPSGGHAYEQYF.

This clonotype was seen many times. J is TRBJ2-1 and V is TRBV28, with 7 bases lining up with TRBD2. V shed 2 bases, J shed 0 bases, and the junction held 1 base outside the gene matches. The CDR3 runs to 15 residues. CDR1 is MDHEN and CDR2 is SYDVKM in the germline V gene. The CDR3 nucleotides read TGTGCCAGCAGTTTAGCGGGAGCCTCCTACAATGAGCAGTTCTTC. Its protein is CASSLAGASYNEQFF.

J is TRBJ2-7 and V is TRBV29-1, with D possibly matching TRBD1 (6 bases). The CDR3 is made up of 11 amino acids. Germline-derived CDR1 and CDR2 are SQVTM and ANQGSEA. V dropped 4 bases and J dropped 4 bases, with 8 bases sitting between them. The chain's CDR3 is CSVGRGYEQYF. CDR3 in DNA: TGCAGCGTTGGTAGGGGGTACGAGCAGTACTTC.

This clonotype was seen ten or more times. CDR3 nucleotides: TGTGCCAGCACCGATGGAGATACGCAGTATTTT. Translated: CASTDGDTQYF. J is TRBJ2-3 and V is TRBV27, with D unclear. The V and J ends lost 7 bases and 5 bases respectively, with 7 bases between them. The CDR3 spans 11 residues. Germline V CDR1 and CDR2: MNHEY, SMNVEV (reference sequence).

The chain is built from TRBV18 and TRBJ2-2; no clear D gene. V dropped 1 base and J dropped 3 bases, with 12 bases sitting between them. The germline CDR1 and CDR2 sequences are KGHSH and LQKENI. This CDR3 region has 16 residues. CDR3 nucleotide sequence: TGTGCCAGCTCACCACTTAACGGCCAACACACCGGGGAGCTGTTTTTT. It yields the protein CASSPLNGQHTGELFF.

This clonotype occurred many times. The chain joins TRBV28 to TRBJ2-1; no firm D call. This CDR3 region has 13 residues. Germline V gene lookup returns CDR1 MDHEN and CDR2 SYDVKM. Trimming shortened V by 8 bases and J by 8 bases, and 16 bases separated the two germline ends. As DNA, the CDR3 is TGTGCCAGCGGTCTTGGAGTCAAGGATGAGCAGTTCTTC. Encoded protein: CASGLGVKDEQFF.

The rearrangement uses TRBV20-1 and TRBJ2-1; D possibly corresponds to TRBD2 (5 bases). Germline CDR1 is DFQATT and CDR2 is SNEGSKA (reference sequence). This CDR3 contains 15 residues. V was shortened by 5 bases and J by 4 bases, with 18 bases between the two germline ends. CDR3 bases: TGCAGTGCTCTTGAGCCTAGCAGATCTTACAATGAGCAGTTCTTC. Its protein product is CSALEPSRSYNEQFF.

This clonotype was counted a few times. This chain joins TRBV28 and TRBJ2-7, with D perhaps matching TRBD2 (6 bases). The CDR3 is made up of 16 amino acids. Germline CDR1 is MDHEN and CDR2 is SYDVKM. Trimming cost V 4 bases and J 0 bases, with 16 bases left between them. CDR3 DNA: TGTGCCAGCAGTTCCCCCAGACTAGTGGGCTCCTACGAGCAGTACTTC. Translation: CASSSPRLVGSYEQYF.

This clonotype was counted ten times or more. This chain uses TRBV7-9 with TRBJ2-1; D is perhaps TRBD1 or TRBD2 (6 bases each). Germline CDR1 SEHNR, CDR2 FQNEAQ (reference sequence). This CDR3 has 17 residues. V gave up 4 bases and J gave up 4 bases, with 20 bases separating them. CDR3 nucleotides: TGTGCCAGCAGCTCCACCCCAGGAGGGGGTCAATACAATGAGCAGTTCTTC. Amino acid sequence: CASSSTPGGGQYNEQFF. Based on the CDR3 plus reference TRBV7-9 and TRBJ2-1, the full variable domain is DTGVSQNPRHKITKRGQNVTFRCDPISEHNRLYWYRQTLGQGPEFLTYFQNEAQLEKSRLLSDRFSAERPKGSFSTLEIQRTEQGDSAMYLCASSSTPGGGQYNEQFFGPGTRLTVL.

The gene calls are TRBV14 and TRBJ1-4; D unclear. V gave up 4 bases and J gave up 7 bases, with 19 bases separating them. CDR1 is SGHDN, CDR2 FVKESK, per germline. The CDR3 loop spans 16 amino acids. CDR3 DNA sequence: TGTGCCAGCAGCCGGACCGGGCTTATGTTTCCTGAAAAACTGTTTTTT. The encoded protein is CASSRTGLMFPEKLFF.

This clonotype was observed a handful of times. The genes are TRBV25-1 and TRBJ2-2; D might be TRBD1 (6 bases). The ends were cut back, 7 bases at V and 3 bases at J, with 21 bases in the middle. The V gene's germline CDR1 is MGHDK and CDR2 SYGVNS. The CDR3 is 17 residues long. In DNA form, the CDR3 reads TGTGCCAGCACCCCTCTCACAGGGTTCGTGGACACCGGGGAGCTGTTTTTT. It is translated as CASTPLTGFVDTGELFF. Together with reference TRBV25-1 and TRBJ2-2, the CDR3 gives the full variable domain: EADIYQTPRYLVIGTGKKITLECSQTMGHDKMYWYQQDPGMELHLIHYSYGVNSTEKGDLSSESTVSRIRTEHFPLTLESARPSHTSQYLCASTPLTGFVDTGELFFGEGSRLTVL.

In this sample, this clonotype turned up a few times. V and J are TRBV25-1 and TRBJ2-7; D gene ambiguous. The V gene lost 6 bases and the J gene lost 4 bases, with 10 bases spanning the gap. Germline loops: CDR1 MGHDK, CDR2 SYGVNS. The CDR3 spans 12 residues. This CDR3 reads CASSANTYEQYF. As DNA, the CDR3 is TGTGCCAGCAGCGCGAACACGTACGAGCAGTACTTC.

At least ten counts were recorded for this clonotype. This sequence joins TRBV2 and TRBJ2-1; D is unresolved. Germline assignment: CDR1 SNHLY and CDR2 FYNNEI. V shed 7 bases and J shed 4 bases, with 11 bases lying between them. CDR3 length equals 13 residues. In DNA, the CDR3 is TGTGCCAGCACTTTGGGCTCGTACAATGAGCAGTTCTTC. Translated: CASTLGSYNEQFF.

There are many counts of this clonotype. CDR3 sequence reads: CASSLWRDREEQFF. The CDR3 DNA sequence: TGTGCCAGCAGTTTATGGAGGGACAGGGAAGAGCAGTTCTTC. V usage is TRBV28 and J usage is TRBJ2-1; 9 nucleotides match TRBD1. Trimming at V came to 0 bases and at J to 10 bases, leaving 4 bases not matched to a gene. Germline V lookup: CDR1 MDHEN, CDR2 SYDVKM. This CDR3 region has 14 residues.

This clonotype was seen repeatedly, ten times or more. The chain recombines TRBV2 with TRBJ1-4; tentatively, D is TRBD1 (6 bases). V was cut by 9 bases and J by 3 bases, with 17 bases left in between. CDR3 size: 15 residues. The germline V gene has CDR1 SNHLY and CDR2 FYNNEI. The CDR3 DNA reads as TGTGCCAGTTTCCAGGGTCGGACAGCTAATGAAAAACTGTTTTTT. Its translation is CASFQGRTANEKLFF.

In this sample, this clonotype turned up a few times. The rearrangement joins TRBV4-1 to TRBJ2-7; either TRBD1 or TRBD2 may fit D (5 bases each). CDR3 size: 14 residues. CDR1 is MGHRA, CDR2 YSYEKL, per germline. Trimming stripped 5 bases from V and 7 bases from J, with 18 bases between. For the CDR3, the DNA is TGCGCCAGCAGCGAGGGACCGACCTACTTAGAGCAGTACTTC. Translated, it gives CASSEGPTYLEQYF.